This T cell receptor (beta chain) originates from a study of tumor-infiltrating lymphocytes in primary liver carcinoma (TCRdb year 2017). About the investigation overall: The five patients, three men and two women aged 30 to 69 years, had hepatocellular carcinoma (four) or combined HCC and intrahepatic cholangiocarcinoma (one). The tumors of the five patients were staged as T1-T3 N0M0, with maximum diameters ranging from roughly 4.2 to 10 cm. Each sample produced about 3.65 to 7.13 million productive TCRbeta reads, and read depth showed no significant difference between tissue types. Across five regions of each liver tumor, along with adjacent normal tissue and blood, the study brought together TCRbeta repertoire sequencing, expression microarrays and whole-exome sequencing. A total of roughly 35 specimens from 5 patients, comprising around 25 tumor regions, 5 adjacent noncancerous liver tissues and 5 peripheral blood samples, were covered by TCRbeta repertoire sequencing. Agilent mRNA microarray profiling was performed on the 25 tumor region samples to relate TCRbeta repertoire diversity to the local molecular phenotype. Technical replicate repertoires showed high reproducibility, with mean shared-clone rates near 0.89 and correlation coefficients above 0.95.

CDR1 is given as MNHEY and CDR2 as SVGEGT, both from the germline V gene. The CDR3 length equals 16 residues, ends included. The read is trimmed to its CDR3 DNA, 48 bases read in frame from base 1. What the study reported, not specific to this receptor: Compared with blood, tumors had a significantly larger share of the repertoire taken up by the top 250 clones (p = 0.039). Comparison of CD4+ and CD8+ T cell repertoires was precluded by the use of bulk unsorted samples. Only four or five patients were included in the study, and the authors note that the findings should be validated in a larger study. Just about 7-25% of top clones turned up in all five regions of a tumor, which suggests spatial heterogeneity among tumor-infiltrating T cells. Only the TCR beta chain was sequenced, so true repertoire diversity is likely underestimated because unpaired alpha chains were not captured. Consistent with antigen-driven expansion, pairs of tumor regions showed higher repertoire overlap (mean around 36%) than either tumor-adjacent pairs (about 17%) or tumor-blood pairs (roughly 15%).

Without any cell sorting, total RNA and DNA were extracted together from around 20-30 mg of bulk tissue using the AllPrep DNA/RNA mini kit. Five patients with histopathologically diagnosed primary liver carcinoma underwent surgical resection in China between November 2015 and 2016. At the time of sampling, the patients were treatment-naive and had chronic HBV infection. Each tumor was sampled at five spatially separated regions: the tumor centre plus the superior, inferior, left-lateral and right-lateral poles. Histological examination found more than 90% viable tumor cells in every tumor sample. Each fresh piece of tumor and adjacent tissue was cut in two, with one half stored in RNAlater at -80 degrees C and the other half sent for histology. A constant-region primer and ProtoScript II reverse transcriptase were used to reverse-transcribe TCRbeta-specific cDNA from about 0.55 ug total RNA. Construction of the TCRbeta libraries relied on three nested rounds of multiplex PCR, following a slightly modified ARM-PCR procedure. Each of the first two PCR rounds ran for about 10 cycles using multiplex TRBV1-TRBV30 forward primers together with a Cbeta reverse primer. Sample barcodes and Illumina adapters were attached in a final 25-cycle PCR using Deep VentR polymerase. Before sequencing, amplicons of 200-500 bp were purified from gel using a QIAquick gel extraction kit. TCRbeta amplicons were sequenced on an Illumina HiSeq 2500 with 250-bp paired-end reads. Regarding the original processing steps: Trimmomatic v0.33 was used to quality-trim the reads, and FLASH v1.2.11 was used to merge paired reads so that full CDR3 sequences could be recovered. MiGEC v1.2.1b assigned V, D and J germline segments to the rearranged TCRbeta sequences. VDJtools v1.0.0 computed clonotype statistics and Shannon-Wiener diversity indices. To reduce sampling bias, subsequent analyses other than the diversity analysis used only the 250 most abundant clonotypes in each sample. Starting from the raw public reads, TCRdb applied fastp trimming at Q25, assembled clones with MiXCR and retained in-frame beta chains. Rows are unified per CDR3 protein, each entry keeping the most common DNA and genes. The V and J calls were determined by TCRdb, not by the authors. Within this sample are nearly 50,000 distinct CDR3 sequences, with about 80% of them counted one time only. The ten largest clonotypes hold roughly a quarter of the sample.

In regard to this clonotype: The target of this receptor is not known. Without the conserved terminal phenylalanine or tryptophan, this CDR3 likely stems from a read error.

The material sequenced was liver tumor tissue from sampling region 3. Interpreted using the paper, the cell subset or site label stands for: tumor region T3, left-lateral pole. The rearrangement combines TRBV6-2 or TRBV6-3 with TRBJ2-1, with TRBD2 identical over 8 junction bases. The end of the DNA is better explained by TRBJ2-7, so the J call may be wrong. This sequence originates from a man between 35 and 55 years old with primary liver carcinoma and hepatitis B virus infection. The DNA sequence is given as TGTGCCAGCAGTATAACGGGAGGGGTTTTCTTTAATGAGCAGTACCTC. Translated, it reads CASSITGGVFFNEQYL.